This entry concerns a single T cell receptor (beta chain). This CDR3 spans 16 amino acids. From its re-call of the 5' RACE reads, TCRdb lists each CDR3 protein once, without DNA. This sample contains around 400,000 distinct CDR3 sequences. This entry is derived from a study of monozygotic twins with inflammatory bowel disease. This chain links TRBV12-3 or TRBV12-4 with TRBJ1-5; the TCRdb D gene call, TRBD1, has no DNA to confirm it. Material: blood. The receptor comes from a human donor with ulcerative colitis or Crohn's disease, or a healthy co-twin of an affected twin (not recorded which). The CDR3 reads CASSSGTGIGNQPQHF.